Following are 27 T cell receptor beta chains from one sample sequenced in a study of patients and donors after allogeneic stem cell transplantation. MiXCR was run by TCRdb on the RT-PCR reads, yielding one entry per CDR3 protein. This table has roughly 230,000 distinct CDR3 sequences, over 12% appearing once. The sample taken for sequencing was blood, either unsorted or a sorted T cell fraction (not recorded which). The receptors stem from a human donor who was either an allogeneic HSCT recipient or a stem cell or donor lymphocyte infusion donor (not recorded which). It is not recorded whose cells these are; they may come from a transplant donor.

This clonotype has a handful of counts. This rearrangement joins TRBV7-9 to TRBJ2-5, with no clear D. The CDR3 runs 11 residues. The V end lost 7 bases, the J end lost 5 bases, and 8 bases lay between the germline ends. Looked up from germline, CDR1 is SEHNR and CDR2 is FQNEAQ (reference sequence). Here the CDR3 reads CASTIGETQYF. CDR3 sequence (DNA): TGTGCCAGCACCATCGGGGAGACCCAGTACTTC.

This chain connects TRBV5-6 to TRBJ2-7, with 7 bases identical to TRBD1. This CDR3 is 14 amino acids long. V trimming: 4 bases; J trimming: 3 bases; junction bases outside the gene matches: 7. Germline lookup yields CDR1 SGHDT and CDR2 YYEEEE. The CDR3 protein is CASSGTAYLYEQYF. CDR3 nucleotides: TGTGCCAGCAGCGGGACAGCCTACCTCTACGAGCAGTACTTC.

The rearrangement links TRBV9 to TRBJ1-2; D is uncertain. The CDR3 extends over 16 amino acids. Looked up from germline, CDR1 is SGDLS and CDR2 is YYNGEE. Trimming shortened V by 3 bases and J by 4 bases, and 19 bases separated the two germline ends. CDR3 loop: CASSAFDRPGSYGYTF. Written as DNA, the CDR3 is TGTGCCAGCAGCGCCTTTGACCGACCTGGATCCTATGGCTACACCTTC.

This clonotype was seen a few times. V is TRBV5-1 and J is TRBJ1-1, with D uncertain. V was trimmed by 7 bases and J by 6 bases, leaving 19 bases between them. The CDR3 length is 14 residues. The germline V gene encodes CDR1 SGHRS and CDR2 YFSETQ. The CDR3 here is CASAMGGIVAEAFF. The CDR3, as DNA: TGCGCCAGCGCAATGGGCGGGATTGTGGCTGAAGCTTTCTTT.

V and J are TRBV20-1 and TRBJ1-1; possibly TRBD1 for D (5 bases). This CDR3 is 14 amino acids long. From germline, CDR1 is DFQATT and CDR2 SNEGSKA (reference sequence). Trimming shortened V by 0 bases and J by 0 bases, and 8 bases separated the two germline ends. In DNA form, the CDR3 reads TGCAGTGCTAGAGAAAGACAGATGAACACTGAAGCTTTCTTT. This codes for CSARERQMNTEAFF.

This clonotype was observed a handful of times. The V gene is TRBV15, the J gene TRBJ2-3; 11 nucleotides line up with TRBD2. Germline CDR1 is LNHNV and CDR2 is YYDKDF (reference sequence). The CDR3 is made up of 19 amino acids. V trimming: 1 base; J trimming: 3 bases; junction bases outside the gene matches: 12. CDR3 bases: TGTGCCACCAGCAGAGTTGTTAGCGGGAGGGATTGGTCGACAGATACGCAGTATTTT. Translated: CATSRVVSGRDWSTDTQYF.

The rearrangement links TRBV20-1 to TRBJ2-1, with 7 bases that match TRBD1. V was clipped by 5 bases and J by 4 bases; unmatched bases: 8. Per the germline V gene, CDR1 is DFQATT and CDR2 is SNEGSKA (reference sequence). This CDR3 has 14 amino acids. CDR3 protein: CSAGYGTAYNEQFF. The CDR3 DNA follows: TGCAGTGCTGGGTACGGGACAGCATACAATGAGCAGTTCTTC.

CDR3 amino acids: CASSLDGSETQYF. CDR3 coding DNA: TGTGCCAGCAGCTTAGACGGGAGTGAGACCCAGTACTTC. The chain has TRBV7-2 and TRBJ2-5; D is perhaps TRBD2 (6 bases). The CDR3 loop spans 13 amino acids. In germline, CDR1 is SGHTA, CDR2 FQGNSA. V was cut by 1 base and J by 5 bases, with 8 bases left in between.

The chain is built from TRBV4-2 and TRBJ2-2; unclear D gene. Germline lookup yields CDR1 LGHNA and CDR2 YNFKEQ. Trimming left V 0 bases short and J 5 bases short, with 16 bases between. This CDR3 comprises 17 residues. This CDR3 is CASSQDGPAVGTGELFF. The CDR3 DNA sequence: TGTGCCAGCAGCCAAGACGGGCCTGCTGTGGGGACCGGGGAGCTGTTTTTT.

The chain is built from TRBV3-1 and TRBJ2-7; TRBD1 agrees at 7 bases. V dropped 3 bases and J dropped 9; count of bases not matched to a gene: 11. Per the germline V gene, CDR1 is LGHDT and CDR2 is YNNKEL (reference sequence). The CDR3 extends over 14 amino acids. CDR3 amino acids: CASSHPGQGVVQYF. The CDR3 DNA sequence: TGTGCCAGCAGCCATCCTGGTCAGGGGGTTGTGCAGTACTTC.

CDR3 DNA sequence: TGTGCCAGCTCAAAGGAGACAGGGAACACCGGGGAGCTGTTTTTT. Protein sequence: CASSKETGNTGELFF. The genes are TRBV18 and TRBJ2-2; D may be TRBD1 (6 bases). V gave up 5 bases and J gave up 1 base, with 11 bases separating them. CDR1 KGHSH and CDR2 LQKENI come from the germline V gene. The CDR3 contains 15 residues.

This clonotype was observed at least ten times. This chain's CDR3 is CSARYLGGEETQYF. The CDR3 DNA follows: TGCAGTGCTCGATACCTAGGCGGGGAAGAGACCCAGTACTTC. The rearrangement uses TRBV20-1 and TRBJ2-5, with D perhaps matching TRBD2 (6 bases). Germline CDR1 reads DFQATT; CDR2 reads SNEGSKA (reference sequence). The V end was cut by 5 bases, the J end by 3 bases, with 16 bases between. The CDR3 has 14 residues.

V and J are TRBV14 and TRBJ1-1; D gene unclear. The germline V gene has CDR1 SGHDN and CDR2 FVKESK. V lost 4 bases to trimming and J lost 2 bases, with 14 bases between them. This CDR3 is built from 15 residues. Here the CDR3 DNA reads TGTGCCAGCAGCCCCGAACCGGGAGCCAACACTGAAGCTTTCTTT. The encoded protein is CASSPEPGANTEAFF. Supplemented by reference TRBV14 and TRBJ1-1, the full variable domain reads EAGVTQFPSHSVIEKGQTVTLRCDPISGHDNLYWYRRVMGKEIKFLLHFVKESKQDESGMPNNRFLAERTGGTYSTLKVQPAELEDSGVYFCASSPEPGANTEAFFGQGTRLTVV.

This clonotype has a handful of counts. The CDR3 nucleotides read TGTGCCAGCAGTTACGGGACTGTGATCCAAGAGACCCAGTACTTC. Encoded protein: CASSYGTVIQETQYF. V usage is TRBV6-2 or TRBV6-3 and J usage is TRBJ2-5; D may be TRBD2 (6 bases). Germline lookup yields CDR1 MNHEY and CDR2 SVGEGT. The CDR3 is 15 residues long. V dropped 2 bases and J dropped 1 base, with 11 bases sitting between them.

The chain has TRBV10-3 and TRBJ2-3; D is ambiguous. CDR3 length: 13 amino acids. Trimming removed 6 bases from V and 2 bases from J, with 9 bases in between. The germline gives CDR1 ENHRY, CDR2 SYGVKD. The chain's CDR3 is CAISFTDTDTQYF. The CDR3, as DNA: TGTGCCATCAGCTTTACAGACACAGATACGCAGTATTTT.

The sample holds a few counts of this clonotype. The CDR3 nucleotides read TGTGCCAGCAGCCAAGCGGCGGGGGGCAATCAGCCCCAGCATTTT. Translated, it gives CASSQAAGGNQPQHF. This chain links TRBV3-1 with TRBJ1-5; the D gene is possibly TRBD1 (5 bases). CDR1 and CDR2 from the germline V gene are LGHDT and YNNKEL (reference sequence). CDR3 length: 15 residues. V was trimmed by 1 base and J by 2 bases, leaving 9 bases between them.

The V call is TRBV28, the J call TRBJ1-1; D perhaps matches TRBD1 (6 bases). The V and J ends lost 2 bases and 5 bases respectively, with 12 bases between them. There are 14 residues in the CDR3. Germline CDR1 is MDHEN and CDR2 is SYDVKM. CDR3 in amino acids: CASSLPGQFTEAFF. CDR3 bases: TGTGCCAGCAGTTTACCAGGACAGTTTACTGAAGCTTTCTTT.

The rearrangement links TRBV7-2 to TRBJ1-1; the D gene is possibly TRBD1 (5 bases). Germline loops: CDR1 SGHTA, CDR2 FQGNSA. The V and J ends lost 0 bases and 3 bases respectively, with 11 bases between them. The CDR3 has 15 residues. CDR3 DNA: TGTGCCAGCAGCTTAGCCGGGGGGGGTTACACTGAAGCTTTCTTT. This encodes CASSLAGGGYTEAFF.

A few counts support this clonotype. V gene TRBV20-1 combines with J gene TRBJ1-2, with D perhaps matching TRBD1 (6 bases). Germline CDR1 is DFQATT and CDR2 is SNEGSKA (reference sequence). This CDR3 contains 12 residues. The V and J ends lost 5 bases and 5 bases respectively, with 12 bases between them. The CDR3 nucleotides are TGCAGTGCTCCGGACAGCTCATATGGCTACACCTTC. Translating gives CSAPDSSYGYTF.

This chain uses TRBV20-1 with TRBJ2-7, with 8 bases that match TRBD2. Trimming cost V 3 bases and J 3 bases; bases outside gene matches: 10. The CDR3 covers 15 residues. CDR1 and CDR2 (germline): DFQATT, SNEGSKA (reference sequence). CDR3 loop: CSASFGRGGNYEQYF. The CDR3 DNA follows: TGCAGTGCTAGTTTTGGTCGGGGGGGGAACTACGAGCAGTACTTC.

The chain combines TRBV6-1 with TRBJ1-2, with D maybe TRBD1 (6 bases). This CDR3 has 14 amino acids. V was cut by 7 bases and J by 3 bases, with 15 bases left in between. The germline V gene encodes CDR1 MNHNS and CDR2 SASEGT. CDR3 nucleotide sequence: TGTGCCAGCACCCGGGGGGCAGCGGACTATGGCTACACCTTC. Residues: CASTRGAADYGYTF.

The gene calls are TRBV4-3 and TRBJ1-5; 10 bases map to TRBD1. V shed 3 bases and J 7 bases; nucleotides not matched to a gene: 6. Germline CDR1 is LGHNA and CDR2 is YSLEER. The CDR3 spans 15 residues. Here the CDR3 reads CASSQGQGQGQPQHF. CDR3 in DNA: TGCGCCAGCAGCCAGGGACAGGGGCAGGGGCAGCCCCAGCATTTT.

J is TRBJ2-3 and V is TRBV2, with 8 nucleotides matching TRBD1. With 6 bases clipped from V and 2 bases from J, the junction kept 7 bases outside the gene matches. The CDR3 is 15 amino acids. The V gene's germline CDR1 is SNHLY and CDR2 FYNNEI. In DNA form, the CDR3 reads TGTGCCAGCAGCACAGGGGACAGGAACACAGATACGCAGTATTTT. Translation gives CASSTGDRNTDTQYF.

This clonotype was seen more than once but under ten times. The chain joins TRBV6-5 to TRBJ1-1; D not certain. The germline gives CDR1 MNHEY, CDR2 SVGAGI. V gave up 0 bases and J gave up 11 bases, with 13 bases separating them. This CDR3 has 13 residues. CDR3 in amino acids: CASSYSTGFGAFF. CDR3 nucleotides: TGTGCCAGCAGTTACTCGACCGGGTTCGGCGCTTTCTTT.

The DNA of the CDR3 is TGTGCCAGCAGGGAGGACGGGCCCTACGTTGGTGGCTACACCTTC. It specifies CASREDGPYVGGYTF. This rearrangement joins TRBV12-3 or TRBV12-4 to TRBJ1-2; D unclear. V lost 6 bases to trimming and J lost 7 bases, with 21 bases between them. This CDR3 has 15 amino acids.

This clonotype occurred a few times. The rearrangement uses TRBV7-3 and TRBJ1-1; D possibly corresponds to TRBD1 (6 bases). Deletions cut 5 bases from V and 5 bases from J, with 15 bases between. The CDR3 has 14 residues. CDR1 is SGHTA, CDR2 FQGTGA, per germline. The CDR3 nucleotides read TGTGCCAGCAGCAAACAGGGTTTCGGGACTGAAGCTTTCTTT. Its translation is CASSKQGFGTEAFF.

A few counts support this clonotype. The V and J genes are TRBV6-1 and TRBJ2-7; no definite D call. Looked up from germline, CDR1 is MNHNS and CDR2 is SASEGT. V was cut by 1 base and J by 0 bases, with 16 bases left in between. The CDR3 has 17 amino acids. CDR3 in DNA: TGTGCCAGCAGTGAAGTTGTTGGGTTTTTTGCCTCCTACGAGCAGTACTTC. This translates into CASSEVVGFFASYEQYF.